These 8 T cell receptor beta chains were all obtained from the same sample, sequenced in a study of cytomegalovirus exposure and HLA in healthy donors. This PCR relied on a set of 60 Vbeta primers and 13 Jbeta primers. TCRdb's copy holds only in-frame clones and misses some; the assay was immunoSEQ multiplex PCR. Of approximately 150,000 clones in the sample, 75% to 90% were seen once. Sequenced sample: PBMCs. Every receptor here comes from a male donor in good health and CMV-seronegative.

Remarks on this clone: The sample holds other DNA sequences that translate to the same CDR3. The genes are TRBV7-9 and TRBJ1-2; D is perhaps TRBD1 (5 bases). The CDR3 is 12 amino acids. Germline V gene sequence: CDR1 SEHNR, CDR2 FQNEAQ (reference sequence). V was clipped by 4 bases and J by 4 bases, with 7 bases between them. The CDR3 here is CASSSTGYGYTF. The CDR3 DNA reads as TGTGCCAGCAGCTCCACAGGCTATGGCTACACCTTC.

V and J are TRBV9 and TRBJ2-2, with D possibly matching TRBD1 (5 bases). V gave up 2 bases and J gave up 0 bases, with 8 bases separating them. The CDR3 consists of 15 residues. Germline V gene sequence: CDR1 SGDLS, CDR2 YYNGEE. CDR3 sequence: CASSVRQTNTGELFF. DNA of the CDR3: TGTGCCAGCAGCGTGCGACAGACGAACACCGGGGAGCTGTTTTTT.

The V and J genes are TRBV11-2 and TRBJ2-7; 11 bases are shared with TRBD2. This CDR3 has 16 residues. Germline V lookup: CDR1 SGHAT, CDR2 FQNNGV. Trimming took 4 bases from V and 1 from J; bases not matched to a gene: 6. Here the CDR3 reads CASSSLTSGVSYEQYF. CDR3 in DNA: TGTGCCAGCAGCTCCTTGACTAGCGGGGTTTCCTACGAGCAGTACTTC.

The CDR3 loop is CASSWRLAGIPSGELFF. The CDR3 DNA sequence: TGTGCCAGCAGCTGGCGACTAGCGGGTATACCCTCCGGGGAGCTGTTTTTT. The genes are TRBV5-4 and TRBJ2-2, with 10 bases aligning to TRBD2. The CDR3 spans 17 residues. The germline V gene has CDR1 SGHNT and CDR2 YYREEE (reference sequence). After removal of 3 bases from V and 6 bases from J, the junction contained 11 bases not matched to a gene.

The chain joins TRBV30 to TRBJ1-1; no clear D gene. The CDR3 has 13 residues. Germline V gives CDR1 GTSNPN, CDR2 SVGIG (reference sequence). The V end was cut by 3 bases, the J end by 0 bases, with 8 bases between. CDR3 in amino acids: CAWRPGVNTEAFF. CDR3 DNA: TGTGCCTGGAGGCCGGGAGTGAACACTGAAGCTTTCTTT.

The rearrangement links TRBV27 to TRBJ2-7; D is possibly TRBD1 (5 bases). Between the trimmed V and J ends, which lost 5 bases and 7 bases, there was a span of 15 bases. Germline V gene data show CDR1 as MNHEY and CDR2 as SMNVEV (reference sequence). The length of the CDR3 is 13 residues. CDR3 residues: CASSHGHAGEQYF. In DNA form, the CDR3 reads TGTGCCAGCAGTCACGGACACGCCGGGGAGCAGTACTTC.

The chain has TRBV11-2 and TRBJ1-5; D may be TRBD1 (6 bases). V gave up 4 bases and J gave up 4 bases, with 8 bases separating them. CDR3 length equals 13 residues. The germline V gene has CDR1 SGHAT and CDR2 FQNNGV. The CDR3 nucleotides are TGTGCCAGCAGCTGGACAGAGAATCAGCCCCAGCATTTT. Translating gives CASSWTENQPQHF.

This chain links TRBV21-1 with TRBJ1-5; TRBD1 is taken as the D call from the table, unchecked against the DNA. TRBV21-1 is termed a pseudogene. This CDR3 is 16 amino acids long. The chain's CDR3 is CASSKEAGPSNQPQHF. DNA of the CDR3: TGTGCCAGCAGCAAAGAGGCAGGGCCTAGCAATCAGCCCCAGCATTTT.